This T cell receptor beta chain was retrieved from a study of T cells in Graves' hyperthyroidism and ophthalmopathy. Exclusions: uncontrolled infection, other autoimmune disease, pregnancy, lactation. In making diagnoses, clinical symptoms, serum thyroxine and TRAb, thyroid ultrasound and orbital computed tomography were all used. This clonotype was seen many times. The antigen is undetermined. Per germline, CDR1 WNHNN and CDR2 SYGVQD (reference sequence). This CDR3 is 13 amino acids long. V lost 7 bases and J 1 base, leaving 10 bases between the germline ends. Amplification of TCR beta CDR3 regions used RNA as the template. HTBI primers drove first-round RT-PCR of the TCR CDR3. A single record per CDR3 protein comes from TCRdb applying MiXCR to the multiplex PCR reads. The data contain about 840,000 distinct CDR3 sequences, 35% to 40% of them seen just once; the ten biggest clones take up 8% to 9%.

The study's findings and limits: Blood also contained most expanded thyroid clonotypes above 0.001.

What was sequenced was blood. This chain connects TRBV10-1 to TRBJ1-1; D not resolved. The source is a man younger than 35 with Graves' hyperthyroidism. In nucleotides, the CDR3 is TGCGCCAGCATTGGACGGCGGAACACTGAAGCTTTCTTT. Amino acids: CASIGRRNTEAFF.